One sample yielded the 5 T cell receptor beta chains listed below, sequenced in a study of cytomegalovirus exposure and HLA in healthy donors (dated by TCRdb to about 2017). Libraries came from the immunoSEQ multiplex PCR assay. For the multiplex PCR, a mixture combining 60 forward primers for TCR Vbeta segments and 13 reverse primers for TCR Jbeta segments was used. What TCRdb holds here is the immuneACCESS table cut down to in-frame rearrangements. Part of the clones is not present; checked against another copy, under half of the missing clones reflect an unresolved V gene, and the others are unexplained. The sample table contains some 96,000 clones; only one count was recorded for 64% of them. The ten largest clonotypes hold roughly 3% of the sample. Sequencing was performed on PBMCs. The receptors originated from a man aged 55-75 years in good health and CMV-seronegative.

The gene calls are TRBV5-4 and TRBJ1-2; D remains unclear. Germline V gene data show CDR1 as SGHNT and CDR2 as YYREEE (reference sequence). The V and J ends lost 1 base and 0 bases respectively, with 10 bases between them. The CDR3 length is 15 residues. CDR3 in amino acids: CASSLSASANYGYTF. DNA for the CDR3: TGTGCCAGCAGCTTGTCCGCCAGCGCTAACTATGGCTACACCTTC.

The chain's CDR3 is CASSETKGYTF. The CDR3 nucleotides read TGTGCCAGCAGTGAGACAAAGGGCTACACCTTC. The chain couples TRBV25-1 to TRBJ1-2; D is unclear. Germline V gives CDR1 MGHDK, CDR2 SYGVNS. This CDR3 has 11 amino acids. V was clipped by 3 bases and J by 8 bases, with 7 bases between them.

The chain couples TRBV6-6 to TRBJ2-4; D gene unclear. This CDR3 has 13 residues. V shed 4 bases and J shed 7 bases, with 11 bases lying between them. CDR1 and CDR2 (germline): MNHNY, SVGAGI (reference sequence). The CDR3 spells CASSSPPSNIQYF. The CDR3 DNA sequence: TGTGCCAGCAGTTCCCCTCCCTCGAACATTCAGTACTTC.

The V gene is TRBV6-6, the J gene TRBJ2-7; 7 bases match TRBD2. This CDR3 is built from 13 residues. Trimming took 6 bases from V and 6 from J; bases not matched to a gene: 8. The germline gives CDR1 MNHNY, CDR2 SVGAGI (reference sequence). CDR3 residues: CASSPPTGGEQYF. The DNA of the CDR3 is TGTGCCAGCAGCCCCCCGACGGGGGGCGAGCAGTACTTC.

The rearrangement uses TRBV27 and TRBJ1-4, with D possibly being TRBD1 (6 bases). The germline V gene encodes CDR1 MNHEY and CDR2 SMNVEV (reference sequence). Trimming cost V 6 bases and J 3 bases, with 17 bases left between them. The CDR3 runs 16 residues. The CDR3: CASSLDHRVSNEKLFF. The CDR3 DNA is TGTGCCAGCAGCCTAGACCACAGGGTCTCTAATGAAAAACTGTTTTTT.